Listed below are T cell receptor beta chains from one sample, sequenced in a study of T cells in Graves' hyperthyroidism and ophthalmopathy. TCRdb itself ran the multiplex PCR reads through MiXCR, one entry per CDR3 protein. This sample has 600,000 to 700,000 distinct CDR3 sequences; about 45% occur once, and the top ten carry about 7%. Sample: peripheral blood or thyroid tissue (not recorded which). All receptors come from an adult man with Graves' disease, either hyperthyroidism or ophthalmopathy (not recorded which). Each CDR3 is given with its conserved first and last residue.

J gene	V gene	CDR3 protein
TRBJ1-1	TRBV10-3	CASSDSDRAWGTEAFF
TRBJ2-7	TRBV7-2	CASSRDRAAEQYF
TRBJ1-1	TRBV29-1	CSTLGQNTEAFF
TRBJ1-5	TRBV24-1	CATSDLRQGDRPGSCF
TRBJ1-5	TRBV29-1	CSVETYRQAEHF
TRBJ1-1	TRBV7-2	CASSSTGGAPQAFF
TRBJ2-7	TRBV5-1	CASSLQGIPYEQYF
TRBJ1-2	TRBV7-9	CASSLEIRAQGYTF
TRBJ1-5	TRBV2	CASMSTNQPQHF
TRBJ2-7	TRBV25-1	CASKGAGDEQYF
TRBJ2-7	TRBV29-1	CSVAGANSYEQYF
TRBJ2-2	TRBV20-1	CSAETSGTDSRELFF
TRBJ2-7	TRBV25-1	CASSSMYTDYEQYF
TRBJ2-5	TRBV9	CASSQDGLAGDQETQYF
TRBJ1-2	TRBV5-1	CASSYSRHFGYGYTF
TRBJ1-4	TRBV25-1	CASSERQGREKLFF
TRBJ1-2	TRBV2	CASSEQGPYGYTF
TRBJ1-6	TRBV5-8	CASSWMGTGVSPLHF
TRBJ1-6	TRBV29-1	CSVVNKPGATLHF
TRBJ1-6	TRBV15	CATSRARGANSPLHF
TRBJ1-2	TRBV19	CASSGQQGLYGYTF
TRBJ1-5	TRBV24-1	CATSDLHRTEGQHF
TRBJ1-1	TRBV2	CASQDRRNTEAFF
TRBJ1-5	TRBV20-1	CSAVTAVSNQPQHF
TRBJ1-6	TRBV7-9	CASSLHPGPLHF
TRBJ2-7	TRBV20-1	CSARDRDLSYEQYF
TRBJ2-3	TRBV29-1	CSVALAGQLDTQYF
TRBJ2-3	TRBV20-1	CSATIRGTDTQYF
TRBJ1-1	TRBV6-5	CASSYSPQNTEAFF
TRBJ1-1	TRBV6-4	CASSVSQQTEAFF
TRBJ2-5	TRBV9	CASSPRSGLNTGTGGETQYF
TRBJ1-5	TRBV15	CATSRDTGSDQPQHF
TRBJ1-2	TRBV12-3/TRBV12-4	CASAGGSLYVEGYTF
TRBJ2-2	TRBV20-1	CSARAGTSGRAGELFF
TRBJ2-7	TRBV20-1	CSAQPHAGLADSYEQYF
TRBJ1-6	TRBV10-3	CAISEGQESPLHF
TRBJ2-7	TRBV9	CASSYFAGGSSYEQYF
TRBJ1-6	TRBV10-3	CAISESRVYNSPLHF
TRBJ1-6	TRBV12-3/TRBV12-4	CASSFTVHRGNSPLHF
TRBJ1-2	TRBV7-8	CASSTDRLPNYGYTF
TRBJ1-5	TRBV29-1	CSLAGVHADQPQHF
TRBJ2-7	TRBV7-8	CASIPGPRTTYEQYF
TRBJ1-1	TRBV5-4	CASNPPGRFEAFF
TRBJ1-4	TRBV29-1	CSTPTRAANEKLFF
TRBJ2-7	TRBV20-1	CSASPSSGRGGYEQYF
TRBJ2-7	TRBV29-1	CSVGTGPYEQYF
TRBJ2-5	TRBV6-1	CASWRQGEETQYF